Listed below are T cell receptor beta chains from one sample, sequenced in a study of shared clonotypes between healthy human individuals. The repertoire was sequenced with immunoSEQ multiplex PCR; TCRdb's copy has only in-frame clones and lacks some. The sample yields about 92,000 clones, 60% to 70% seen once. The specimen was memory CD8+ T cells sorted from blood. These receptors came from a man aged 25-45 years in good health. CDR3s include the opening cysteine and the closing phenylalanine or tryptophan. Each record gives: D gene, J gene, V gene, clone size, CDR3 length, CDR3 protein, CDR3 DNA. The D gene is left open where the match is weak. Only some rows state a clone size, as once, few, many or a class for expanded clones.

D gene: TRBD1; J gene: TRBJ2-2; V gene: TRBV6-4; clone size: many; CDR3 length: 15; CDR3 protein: CASSDSDRDTGELFF; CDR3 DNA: TGTGCCAGCAGTGACTCCGACAGGGACACCGGGGAGCTGTTTTTT
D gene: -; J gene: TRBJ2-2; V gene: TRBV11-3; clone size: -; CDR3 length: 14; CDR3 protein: CASGPGQNTGELFF; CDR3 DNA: TGTGCCAGCGGACCGGGACAAAACACCGGGGAGCTGTTTTTT
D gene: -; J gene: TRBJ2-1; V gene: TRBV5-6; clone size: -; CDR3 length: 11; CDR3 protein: CASSFGREQFF; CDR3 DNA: TGTGCCAGCAGCTTCGGGCGGGAGCAGTTCTTC
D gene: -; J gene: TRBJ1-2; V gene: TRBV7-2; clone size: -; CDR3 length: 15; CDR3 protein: CASSLAGLQDYGYTF; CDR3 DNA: TGTGCCAGCAGCTTAGCGGGCCTCCAAGACTATGGCTACACCTTC
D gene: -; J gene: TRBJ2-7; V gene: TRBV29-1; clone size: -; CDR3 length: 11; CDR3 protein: CSAGYGYEQYF; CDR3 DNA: TGCAGCGCCGGGTATGGCTACGAGCAGTACTTC
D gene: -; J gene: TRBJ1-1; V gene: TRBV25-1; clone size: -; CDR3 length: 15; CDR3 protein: CASSDPTGRDTEAFF; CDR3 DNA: TGTGCCAGCAGTGACCCGACAGGTAGGGACACTGAAGCTTTCTTT
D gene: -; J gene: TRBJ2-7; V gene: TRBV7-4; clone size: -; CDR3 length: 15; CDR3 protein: CASSTPSGGNYEQYF; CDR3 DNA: TGTGCCAGCAGCACCCCGAGTGGGGGCAACTACGAGCAGTACTTC
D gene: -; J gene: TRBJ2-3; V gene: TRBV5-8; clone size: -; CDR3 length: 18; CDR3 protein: CASSLKEDYITLTDTQYF; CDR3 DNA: TGTGCCAGCAGCCTAAAAGAGGACTACATTACACTCACAGATACGCAGTATTTT
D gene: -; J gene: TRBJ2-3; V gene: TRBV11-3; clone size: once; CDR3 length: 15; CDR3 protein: CASSRGEGGTDTQYF; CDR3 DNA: TGTGCCAGCAGCCGAGGGGAGGGGGGGACAGATACGCAGTATTTT
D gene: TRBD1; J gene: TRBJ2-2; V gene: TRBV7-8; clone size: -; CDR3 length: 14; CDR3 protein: CASSLRQGTGELFF; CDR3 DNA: TGTGCCAGCAGCCTGAGACAGGGGACCGGGGAGCTGTTTTTT
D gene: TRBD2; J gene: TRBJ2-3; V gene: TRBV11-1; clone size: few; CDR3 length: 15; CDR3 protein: CASTLRTSGFDTQYF; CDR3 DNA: TGTGCCAGCACCCTGAGGACTAGCGGGTTCGATACGCAGTATTTT
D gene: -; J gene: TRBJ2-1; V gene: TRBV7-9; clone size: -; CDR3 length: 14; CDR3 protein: CASSPLGAYNEQFF; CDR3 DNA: TGTGCCAGCAGCCCCCTAGGGGCCTACAATGAGCAGTTCTTC
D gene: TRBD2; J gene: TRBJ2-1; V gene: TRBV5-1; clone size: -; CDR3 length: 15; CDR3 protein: CASSTTSGNGHEQFF; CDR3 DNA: TGCGCCAGCAGCACCACTAGCGGGAACGGTCATGAGCAGTTCTTC
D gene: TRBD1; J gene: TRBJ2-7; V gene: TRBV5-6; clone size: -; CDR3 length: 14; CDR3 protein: CASSLGQGAHEQYF; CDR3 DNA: TGTGCCAGCAGCTTGGGACAGGGGGCCCACGAGCAGTACTTC
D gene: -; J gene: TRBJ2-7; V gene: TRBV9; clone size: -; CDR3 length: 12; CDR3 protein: CASSPGGDEQYF; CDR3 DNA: TGTGCCAGCAGCCCTGGGGGCGACGAGCAGTACTTC
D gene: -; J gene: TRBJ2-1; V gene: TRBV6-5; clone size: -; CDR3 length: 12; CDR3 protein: CASRSGYNEQFF; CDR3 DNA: TGTGCCAGCAGGAGCGGGTACAATGAGCAGTTCTTC
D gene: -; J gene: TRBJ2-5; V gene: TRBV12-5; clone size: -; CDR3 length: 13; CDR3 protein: CASGAGDRETQYF; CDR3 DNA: TGTGCTAGTGGGGCAGGGGATAGGGAGACCCAGTACTTC
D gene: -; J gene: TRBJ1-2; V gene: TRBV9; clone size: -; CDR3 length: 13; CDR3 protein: CASSGSRDYGYTF; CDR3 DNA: TGTGCCAGCAGCGGGAGTCGGGACTATGGCTACACCTTC
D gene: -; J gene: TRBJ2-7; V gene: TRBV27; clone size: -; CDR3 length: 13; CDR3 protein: CASSFLGVHEQYF; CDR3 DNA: TGTGCCAGCAGTTTCCTTGGGGTTCACGAGCAGTACTTC
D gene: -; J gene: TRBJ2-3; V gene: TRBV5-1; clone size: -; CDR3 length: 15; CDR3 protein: CASSDRTPRTDTQYF; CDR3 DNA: TGCGCCAGCAGCGATAGAACCCCTCGCACAGATACGCAGTATTTT
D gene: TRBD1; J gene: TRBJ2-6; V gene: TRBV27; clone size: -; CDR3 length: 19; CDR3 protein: CASSPGQGPFLYGANVLTF; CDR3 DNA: TGTGCCAGCAGTCCCGGACAGGGGCCCTTTCTTTACGGGGCCAACGTCCTGACTTTC
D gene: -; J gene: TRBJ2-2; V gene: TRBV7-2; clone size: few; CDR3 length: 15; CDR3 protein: CASSLDGFTTGELFF; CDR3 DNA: TGTGCCAGCAGCTTAGACGGGTTCACCACCGGGGAGCTGTTTTTT
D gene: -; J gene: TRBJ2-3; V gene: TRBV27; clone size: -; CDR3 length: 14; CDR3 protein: CASSFQLGSNTQYF; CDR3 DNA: TGTGCCAGCAGTTTCCAGTTGGGTTCAAATACGCAGTATTTT
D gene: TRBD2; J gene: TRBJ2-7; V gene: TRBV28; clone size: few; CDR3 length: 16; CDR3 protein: CASSPASGRGAYEQYF; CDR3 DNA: TGTGCCAGCAGTCCAGCGTCCGGGAGGGGGGCCTACGAGCAGTACTTC
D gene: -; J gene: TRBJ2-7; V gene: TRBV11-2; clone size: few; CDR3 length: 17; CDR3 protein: CASSSNVPSSGSYEQYF; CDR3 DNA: TGTGCCAGCAGCTCTAATGTCCCCAGCTCGGGCTCCTACGAGCAGTACTTC
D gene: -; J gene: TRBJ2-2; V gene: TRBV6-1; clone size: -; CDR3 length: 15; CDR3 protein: CASSALTDSGGELFF; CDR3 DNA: TGTGCCAGCAGTGCACTTACCGACAGTGGCGGGGAGCTGTTTTTT
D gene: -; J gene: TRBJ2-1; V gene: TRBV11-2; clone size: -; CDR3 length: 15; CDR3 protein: CASSLGGGAYNEQFF; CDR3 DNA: TGTGCCAGCAGCTTAGGGGGGGGCGCCTACAATGAGCAGTTCTTC
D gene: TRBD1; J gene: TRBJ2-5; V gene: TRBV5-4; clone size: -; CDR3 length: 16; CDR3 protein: CASSTAWDRGQETQYF; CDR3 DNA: TGTGCCAGCAGCACCGCCTGGGACAGGGGGCAAGAGACCCAGTACTTC